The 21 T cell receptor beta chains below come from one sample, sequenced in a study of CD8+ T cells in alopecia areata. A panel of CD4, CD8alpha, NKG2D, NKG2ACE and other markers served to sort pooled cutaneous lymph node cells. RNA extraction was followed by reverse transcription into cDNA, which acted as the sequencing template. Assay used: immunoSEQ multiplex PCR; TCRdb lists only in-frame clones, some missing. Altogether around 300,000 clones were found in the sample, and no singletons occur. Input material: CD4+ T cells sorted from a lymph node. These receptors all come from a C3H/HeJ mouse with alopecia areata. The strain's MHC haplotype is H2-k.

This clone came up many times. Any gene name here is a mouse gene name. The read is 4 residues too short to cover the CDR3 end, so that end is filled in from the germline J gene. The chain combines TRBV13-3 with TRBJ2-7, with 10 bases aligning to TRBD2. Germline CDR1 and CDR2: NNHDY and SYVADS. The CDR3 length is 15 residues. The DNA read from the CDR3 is TGTGCCAGCAGTGATTTATGGACTGGGGGTTAT. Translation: CASSDLWTGGY. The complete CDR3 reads CASSDLWTGGYEQYF.

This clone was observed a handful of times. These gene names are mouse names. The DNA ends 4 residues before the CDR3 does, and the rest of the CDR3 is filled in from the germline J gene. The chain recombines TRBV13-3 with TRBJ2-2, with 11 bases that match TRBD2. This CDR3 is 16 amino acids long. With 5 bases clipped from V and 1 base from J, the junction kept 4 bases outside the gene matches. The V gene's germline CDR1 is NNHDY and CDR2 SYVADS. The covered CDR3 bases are TGTGCCAGCAGAGGGGACTGGGGGAAAAACACCGGG. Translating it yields CASRGDWGKNTG. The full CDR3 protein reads CASRGDWGKNTGQLYF.

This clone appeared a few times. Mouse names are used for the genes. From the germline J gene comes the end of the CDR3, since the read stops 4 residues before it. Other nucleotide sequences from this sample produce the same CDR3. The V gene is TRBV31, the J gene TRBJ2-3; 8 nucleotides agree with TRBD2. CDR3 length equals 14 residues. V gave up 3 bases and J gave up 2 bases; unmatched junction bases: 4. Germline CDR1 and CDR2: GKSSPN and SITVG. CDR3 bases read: TGTGCCTGGAGCCTGGGGGGTGATGCAGAA. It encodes CAWSLGGDAE. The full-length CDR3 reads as CAWSLGGDAETLYF.

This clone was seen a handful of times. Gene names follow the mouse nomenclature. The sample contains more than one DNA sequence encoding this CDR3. The CDR3: CASSQVGGNTGQLYF. The covered CDR3 bases are TGTGCCAGCAGCCAAGTGGGGGGAAACACCGGG. The gene calls are TRBV5 and TRBJ2-2; 7 bases map to TRBD2. The sequence runs out 4 residues before the end of the CDR3; the remainder is reconstructed from the germline J gene. Trimming removed 1 base from V and 1 base from J; junction bases left unmatched: 0. CDR1 is LGHNA, CDR2 YNLKQL, per germline (reference sequence). This CDR3 contains 15 residues.

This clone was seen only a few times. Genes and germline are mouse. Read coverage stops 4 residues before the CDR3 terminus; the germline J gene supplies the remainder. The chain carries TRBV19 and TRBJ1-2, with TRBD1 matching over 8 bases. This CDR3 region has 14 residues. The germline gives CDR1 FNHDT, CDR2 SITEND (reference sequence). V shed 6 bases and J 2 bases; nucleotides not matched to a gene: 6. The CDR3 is CASTPGGANSDYTF. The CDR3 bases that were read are TGTGCCAGCACCCCAGGGGGCGCGAACTCC.

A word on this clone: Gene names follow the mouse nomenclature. The CDR3 sequence: CASSQDRGWGNQDTQYF. CDR3 bases read: TGTGCCAGCAGCCAAGATCGGGGCTGGGGGAACCAAGAC. The chain is built from TRBV5 and TRBJ2-5, with 7 positions matching TRBD2. Read coverage stops 4 residues before the CDR3 terminus; the germline J gene supplies the remainder. This CDR3 has 17 amino acids. Germline loops: CDR1 LGHNA, CDR2 YNLKQL (reference sequence). V lost 0 bases to trimming and J lost 0 bases; unmatched junction nucleotides: 6.

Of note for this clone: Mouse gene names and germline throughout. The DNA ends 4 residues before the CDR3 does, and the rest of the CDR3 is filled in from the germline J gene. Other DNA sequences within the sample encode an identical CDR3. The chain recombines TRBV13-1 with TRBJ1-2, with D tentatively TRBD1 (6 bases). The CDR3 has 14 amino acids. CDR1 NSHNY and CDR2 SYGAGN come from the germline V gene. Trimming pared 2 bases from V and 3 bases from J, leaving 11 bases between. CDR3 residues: CASSEQGGDSDYTF. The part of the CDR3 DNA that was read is TGTGCCAGCAGTGAACAAGGGGGAGACTCC.

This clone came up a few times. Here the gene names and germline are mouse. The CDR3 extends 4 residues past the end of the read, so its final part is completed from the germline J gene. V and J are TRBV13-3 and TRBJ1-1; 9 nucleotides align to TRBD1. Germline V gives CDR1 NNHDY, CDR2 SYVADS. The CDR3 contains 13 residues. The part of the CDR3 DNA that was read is TGTGCCAGCAGTGATACAGGGGGCGGA. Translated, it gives CASSDTGGG. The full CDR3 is CASSDTGGGEVFF.

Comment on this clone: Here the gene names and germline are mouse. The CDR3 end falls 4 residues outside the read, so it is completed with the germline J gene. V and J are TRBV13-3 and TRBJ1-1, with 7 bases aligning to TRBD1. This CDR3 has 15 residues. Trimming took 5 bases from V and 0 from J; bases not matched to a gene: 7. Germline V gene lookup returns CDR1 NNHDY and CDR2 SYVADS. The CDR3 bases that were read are TGTGCCAGCAGAGTATGGGACAGTGCAAACACA. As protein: CASRVWDSANT. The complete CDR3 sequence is CASRVWDSANTEVFF.

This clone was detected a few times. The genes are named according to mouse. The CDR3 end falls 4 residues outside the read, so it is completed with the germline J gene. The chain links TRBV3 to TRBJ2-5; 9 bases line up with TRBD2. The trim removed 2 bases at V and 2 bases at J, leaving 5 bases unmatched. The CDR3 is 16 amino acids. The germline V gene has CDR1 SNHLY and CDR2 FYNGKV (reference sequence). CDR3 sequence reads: CASSLSQTGGQDTQYF. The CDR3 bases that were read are TGTGCCAGCAGCTTAAGCCAGACTGGGGGCCAAGAC.

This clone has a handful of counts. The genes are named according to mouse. The CDR3 DNA, read in part, is TGTGCCAGCAGTAGCTCCTAT. The encoded protein is CASSSSY. The whole CDR3 protein is CASSSSYEQYF. The chain has TRBV13-1 and TRBJ2-7; D unclear. Read coverage stops 4 residues before the CDR3 terminus; the germline J gene supplies the remainder. Trimming shortened V by 4 bases and J by 0 bases, and 2 bases separated the two germline ends. Germline values: CDR1 NSHNY, CDR2 SYGAGN. The CDR3 totals 11 residues.

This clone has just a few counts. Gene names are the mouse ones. CDR3 DNA (partial): TGTGCTAGCAGTAGACCGACAGTTAACCAAGAC. Translating it yields CASSRPTVNQD. The CDR3 reads in full as CASSRPTVNQDTQYF. This chain joins TRBV17 and TRBJ2-5; D possibly corresponds to TRBD1 (5 bases). From the germline J gene comes the end of the CDR3, since the read stops 4 residues before it. V was cut by 2 bases and J by 0 bases, with 9 bases left in between. The CDR3 is 15 amino acids. CDR1 and CDR2 (germline): MNHDT, YYDKIL.

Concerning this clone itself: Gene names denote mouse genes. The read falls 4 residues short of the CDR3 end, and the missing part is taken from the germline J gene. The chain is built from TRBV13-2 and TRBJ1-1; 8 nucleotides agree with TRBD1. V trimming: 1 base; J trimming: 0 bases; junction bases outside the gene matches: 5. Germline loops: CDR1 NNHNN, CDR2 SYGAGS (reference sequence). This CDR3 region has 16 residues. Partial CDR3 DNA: TGTGCCAGCGGTGATCCGGGACAGGAGACAAACACA. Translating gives CASGDPGQETNT. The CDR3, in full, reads CASGDPGQETNTEVFF.

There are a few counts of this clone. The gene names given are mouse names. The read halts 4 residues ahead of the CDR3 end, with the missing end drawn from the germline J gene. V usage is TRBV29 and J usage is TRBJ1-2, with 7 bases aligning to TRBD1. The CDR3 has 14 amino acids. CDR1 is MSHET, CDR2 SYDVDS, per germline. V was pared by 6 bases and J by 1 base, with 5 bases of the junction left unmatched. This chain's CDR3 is CASSRQGRNSDYTF. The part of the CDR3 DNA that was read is TGTGCTAGCAGCCGACAGGGACGAAACTCC.

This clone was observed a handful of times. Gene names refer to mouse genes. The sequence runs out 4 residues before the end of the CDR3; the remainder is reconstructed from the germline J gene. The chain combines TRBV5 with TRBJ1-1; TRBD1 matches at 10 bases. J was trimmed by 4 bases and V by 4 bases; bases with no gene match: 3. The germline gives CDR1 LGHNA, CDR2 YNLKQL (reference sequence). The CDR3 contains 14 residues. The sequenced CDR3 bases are TGTGCCAGCAGCCCCCGGGACAGGGGCACA. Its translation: CASSPRDRGT. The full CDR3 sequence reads CASSPRDRGTEVFF.

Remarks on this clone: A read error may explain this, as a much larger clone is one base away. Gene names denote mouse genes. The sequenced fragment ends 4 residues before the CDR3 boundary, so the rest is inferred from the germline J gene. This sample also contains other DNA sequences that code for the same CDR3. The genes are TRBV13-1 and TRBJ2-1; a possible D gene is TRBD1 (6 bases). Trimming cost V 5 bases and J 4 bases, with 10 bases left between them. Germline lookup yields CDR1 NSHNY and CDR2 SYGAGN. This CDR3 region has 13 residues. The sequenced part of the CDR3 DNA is TGTGCCAGCAGGCCGGGACAATATGCT. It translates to CASRPGQYA. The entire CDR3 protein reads CASRPGQYAEQFF.

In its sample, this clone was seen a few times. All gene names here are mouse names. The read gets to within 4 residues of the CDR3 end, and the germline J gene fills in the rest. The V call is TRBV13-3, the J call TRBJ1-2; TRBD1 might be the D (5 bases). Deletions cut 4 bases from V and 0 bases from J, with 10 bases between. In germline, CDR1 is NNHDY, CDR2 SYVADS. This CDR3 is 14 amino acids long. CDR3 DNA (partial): TGTGCCAGCAGTTTTGACAGAGCAAACTCC. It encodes CASSFDRANS. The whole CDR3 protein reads CASSFDRANSDYTF.

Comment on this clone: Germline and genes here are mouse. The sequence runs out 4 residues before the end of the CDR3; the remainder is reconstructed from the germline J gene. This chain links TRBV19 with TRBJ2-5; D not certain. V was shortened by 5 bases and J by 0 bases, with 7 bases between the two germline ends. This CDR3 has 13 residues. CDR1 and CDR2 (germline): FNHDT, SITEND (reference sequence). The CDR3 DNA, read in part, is TGTGCCAGCAGGACAATTAACCAAGAC. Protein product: CASRTINQD. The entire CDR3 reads CASRTINQDTQYF.

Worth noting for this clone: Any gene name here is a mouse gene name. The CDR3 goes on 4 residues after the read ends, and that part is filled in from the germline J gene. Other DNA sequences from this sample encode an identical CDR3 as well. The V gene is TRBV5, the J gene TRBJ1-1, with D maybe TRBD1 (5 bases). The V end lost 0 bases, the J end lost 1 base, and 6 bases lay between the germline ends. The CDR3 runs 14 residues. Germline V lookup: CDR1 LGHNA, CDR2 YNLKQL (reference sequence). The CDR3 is CASSQETANTEVFF. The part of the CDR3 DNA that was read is TGTGCCAGCAGCCAAGAGACAGCGAACACA.

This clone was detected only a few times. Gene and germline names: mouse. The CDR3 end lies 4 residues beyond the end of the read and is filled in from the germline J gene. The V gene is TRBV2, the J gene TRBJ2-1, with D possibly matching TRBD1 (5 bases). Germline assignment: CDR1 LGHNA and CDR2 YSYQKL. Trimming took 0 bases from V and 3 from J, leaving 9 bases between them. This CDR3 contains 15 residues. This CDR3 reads CASSQDRGVYAEQFF. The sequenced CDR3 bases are TGTGCCAGCAGCCAAGATCGAGGGGTCTATGCT.

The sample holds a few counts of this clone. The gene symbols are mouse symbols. CDR3 DNA (partial): TGTGCCAGCAGTGCCCAGGGGGCCTATGCT. Amino acid sequence: CASSAQGAYA. The full-length CDR3 reads as CASSAQGAYAEQFF. This sequence joins TRBV13-3 and TRBJ2-1; the match to TRBD1 covers 8 bases. The sequenced fragment ends 4 residues before the CDR3 boundary, so the rest is inferred from the germline J gene. The CDR3 runs to 14 residues. From germline, CDR1 is NNHDY and CDR2 SYVADS. V shed 3 bases and J 3 bases; nucleotides not matched to a gene: 2.